What follows describes a single TCR beta chain. Its antigen is unidentified. This sample stems from a study of cytomegalovirus exposure and HLA in healthy donors. Study observations and caveats: When analyzed later, the rates of TCR association showed variation by HLA locus, with DRB1 the most and HLA-C the fewest. Roughly uniform sequencing depth across donors was assumed, possibly incorrectly. Some highly shared sequence variants likely arose as a pipeline artifact.

This PCR relied on a set of 60 Vbeta primers and 13 Jbeta primers. Only in-frame clones appear in the TCRdb table, and some are missing; sequencing was by immunoSEQ multiplex PCR. In the table there are 90,000 to 110,000 clones, approximately 12% of which are singletons. Germline CDR1 reads SGDLS; CDR2 reads YYNGEE. V lost 3 bases, J lost 7 bases, and 8 bases stayed unmatched. The CDR3 spans 16 residues. The rearrangement joins TRBV9 to TRBJ2-1; 12 bases are shared with TRBD2. This TCR was sampled from a middle-aged man in good health and CMV-seropositive. The sequencing input was PBMCs. In DNA, the CDR3 is TGTGCCAGCAGCGATCGGACTAGCGGGACTCGGAATGAGCAGTTCTTC. It encodes CASSDRTSGTRNEQFF.